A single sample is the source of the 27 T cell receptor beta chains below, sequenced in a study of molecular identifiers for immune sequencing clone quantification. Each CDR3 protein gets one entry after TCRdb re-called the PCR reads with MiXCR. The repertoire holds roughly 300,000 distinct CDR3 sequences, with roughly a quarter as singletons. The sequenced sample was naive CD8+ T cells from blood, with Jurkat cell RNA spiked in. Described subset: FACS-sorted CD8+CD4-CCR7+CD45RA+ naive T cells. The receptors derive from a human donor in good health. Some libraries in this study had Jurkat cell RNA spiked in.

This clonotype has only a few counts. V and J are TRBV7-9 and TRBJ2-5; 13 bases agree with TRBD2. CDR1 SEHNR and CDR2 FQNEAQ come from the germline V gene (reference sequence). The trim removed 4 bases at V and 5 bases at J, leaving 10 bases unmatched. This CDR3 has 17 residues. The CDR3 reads CASSSGLAGAVVETQYF. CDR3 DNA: TGTGCCAGCAGCTCTGGACTAGCGGGGGCCGTAGTTGAGACCCAGTACTTC.

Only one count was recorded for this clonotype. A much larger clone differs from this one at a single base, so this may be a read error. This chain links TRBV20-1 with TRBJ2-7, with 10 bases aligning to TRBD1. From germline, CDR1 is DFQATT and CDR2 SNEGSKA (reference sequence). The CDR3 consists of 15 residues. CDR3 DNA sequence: TGCAGTGCTAGATCGGGGGACAGGGGAATCTACGCGCAGTACTTC. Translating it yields CSARSGDRGIYAQYF.

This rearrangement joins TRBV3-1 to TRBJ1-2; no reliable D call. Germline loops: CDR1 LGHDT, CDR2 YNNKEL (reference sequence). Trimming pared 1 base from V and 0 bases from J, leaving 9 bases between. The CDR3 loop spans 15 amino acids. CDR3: CASSQVRESNYGYTF. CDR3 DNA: TGTGCCAGCAGCCAAGTGAGAGAATCTAACTATGGCTACACCTTC.

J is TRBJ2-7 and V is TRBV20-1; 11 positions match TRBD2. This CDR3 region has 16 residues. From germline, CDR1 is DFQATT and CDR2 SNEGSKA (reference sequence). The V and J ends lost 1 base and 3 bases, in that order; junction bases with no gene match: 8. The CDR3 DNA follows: TGCAGTGCTAGAGCCACAAGAGGACTAGCGGGCTACGAGCAGTACTTC. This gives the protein CSARATRGLAGYEQYF.

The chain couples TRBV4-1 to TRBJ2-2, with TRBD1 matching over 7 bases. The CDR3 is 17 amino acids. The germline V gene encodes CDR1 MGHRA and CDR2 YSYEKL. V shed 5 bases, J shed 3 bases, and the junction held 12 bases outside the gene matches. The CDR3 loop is CASSYQGVQGYTGELFF. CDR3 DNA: TGCGCCAGCAGCTACCAGGGGGTTCAGGGCTACACCGGGGAGCTGTTTTTT.

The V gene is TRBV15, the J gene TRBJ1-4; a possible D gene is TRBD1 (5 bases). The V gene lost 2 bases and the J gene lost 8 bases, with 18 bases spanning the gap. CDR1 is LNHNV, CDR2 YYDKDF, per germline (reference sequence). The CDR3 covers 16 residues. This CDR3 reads CATSRSRDSPREKLFF. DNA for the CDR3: TGTGCCACCAGCAGATCTCGCGACAGCCCCCGGGAAAAACTGTTTTTT.

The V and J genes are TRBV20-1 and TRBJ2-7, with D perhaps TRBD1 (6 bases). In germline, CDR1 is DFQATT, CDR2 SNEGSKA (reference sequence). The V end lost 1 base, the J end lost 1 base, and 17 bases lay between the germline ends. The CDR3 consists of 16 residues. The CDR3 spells CSARAMITGKSYEQYF. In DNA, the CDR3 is TGCAGTGCTAGAGCAATGATTACAGGGAAATCCTACGAGCAGTACTTC.

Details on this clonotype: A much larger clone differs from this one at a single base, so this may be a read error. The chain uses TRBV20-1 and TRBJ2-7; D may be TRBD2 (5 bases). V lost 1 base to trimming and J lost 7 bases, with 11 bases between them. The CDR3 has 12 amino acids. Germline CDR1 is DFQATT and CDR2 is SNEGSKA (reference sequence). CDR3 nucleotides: TGCAGTGCTAGAGGAAGCTGGAGGGAGCAGTACTTC. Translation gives CSARGSWREQYF.

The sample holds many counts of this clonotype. The CDR3 sequence: CASSRPPVRTGNTGELFF. The CDR3 bases are TGTGCCAGCAGTCGTCCTCCGGTTAGGACAGGGAATACCGGGGAGCTGTTTTTT. This chain uses TRBV28 with TRBJ2-2, with TRBD1 matching 8 bases. The ends lost 5 bases at V and 5 bases at J; junction bases unmatched: 16. CDR3 length: 18 residues. The germline V gene encodes CDR1 MDHEN and CDR2 SYDVKM.

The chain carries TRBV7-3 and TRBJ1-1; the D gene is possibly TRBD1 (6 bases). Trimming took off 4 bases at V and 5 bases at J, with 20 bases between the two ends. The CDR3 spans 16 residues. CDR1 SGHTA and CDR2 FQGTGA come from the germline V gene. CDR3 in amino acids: CASSSVGGGQGTEAFF. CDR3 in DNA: TGTGCCAGCAGCTCGGTGGGAGGGGGGCAGGGAACTGAAGCTTTCTTT.

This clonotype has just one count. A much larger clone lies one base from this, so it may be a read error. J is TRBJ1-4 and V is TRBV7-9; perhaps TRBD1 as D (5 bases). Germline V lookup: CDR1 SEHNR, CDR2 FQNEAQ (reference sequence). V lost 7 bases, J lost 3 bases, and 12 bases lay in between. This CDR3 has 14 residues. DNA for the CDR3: TGTGCCAGCAACCTAGGGGCGGCTAATGAAAAACTGTTTTTT. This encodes CASNLGAANEKLFF.

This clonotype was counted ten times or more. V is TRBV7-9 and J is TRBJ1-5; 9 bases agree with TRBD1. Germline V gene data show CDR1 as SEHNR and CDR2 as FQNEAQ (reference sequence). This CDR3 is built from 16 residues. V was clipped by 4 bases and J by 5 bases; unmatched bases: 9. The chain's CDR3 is CASSSTTGGADQPQHF. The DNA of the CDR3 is TGTGCCAGCAGCTCGACAACAGGGGGCGCGGATCAGCCCCAGCATTTT.

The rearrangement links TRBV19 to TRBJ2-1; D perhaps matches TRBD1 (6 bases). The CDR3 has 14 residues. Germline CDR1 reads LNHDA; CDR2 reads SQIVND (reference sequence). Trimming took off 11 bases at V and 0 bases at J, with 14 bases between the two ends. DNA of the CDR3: TGTGCCGCCGGGCAGGGGTCCTCCTACAATGAGCAGTTCTTC. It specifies CAAGQGSSYNEQFF.

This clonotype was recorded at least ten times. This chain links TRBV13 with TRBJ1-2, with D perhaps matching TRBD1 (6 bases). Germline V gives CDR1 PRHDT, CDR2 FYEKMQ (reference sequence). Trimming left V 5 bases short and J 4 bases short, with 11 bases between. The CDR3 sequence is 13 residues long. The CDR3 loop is CASSQRGGYGYTF. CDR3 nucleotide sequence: TGTGCCAGCAGCCAACGAGGGGGCTATGGCTACACCTTC.

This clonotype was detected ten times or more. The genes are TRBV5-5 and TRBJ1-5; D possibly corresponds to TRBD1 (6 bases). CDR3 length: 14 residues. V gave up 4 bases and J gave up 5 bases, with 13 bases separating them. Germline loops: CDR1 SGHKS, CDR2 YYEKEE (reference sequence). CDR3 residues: CASSHRTEDQPQHF. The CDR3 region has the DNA TGTGCCAGCAGCCATAGGACAGAGGATCAGCCCCAGCATTTT.

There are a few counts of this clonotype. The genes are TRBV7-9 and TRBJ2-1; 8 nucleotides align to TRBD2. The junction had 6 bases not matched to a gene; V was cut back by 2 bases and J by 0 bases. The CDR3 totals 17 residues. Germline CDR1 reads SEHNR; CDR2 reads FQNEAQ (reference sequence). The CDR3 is CASSLNPGTSSYNEQFF. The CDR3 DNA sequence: TGTGCCAGCAGCTTAAACCCCGGGACTAGCTCCTACAATGAGCAGTTCTTC.

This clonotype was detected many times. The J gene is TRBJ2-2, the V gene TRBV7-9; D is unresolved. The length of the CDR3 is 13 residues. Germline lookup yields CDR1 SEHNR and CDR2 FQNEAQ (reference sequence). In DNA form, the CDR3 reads TGTGGTTTATACTTGGCTCTCAGCGGGGAGCTGTTTTTT. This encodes CGLYLALSGELFF. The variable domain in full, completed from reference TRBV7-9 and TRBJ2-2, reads DTGVSQNPRHKITKRGQNVTFRCDPISEHNRLYWYRQTLGQGPEFLTYFQNEAQLEKSRLLSDRFSAERPKGSFSTLEIQRTEQGDSAMYLCGLYLALSGELFFGEGSRLTVL.

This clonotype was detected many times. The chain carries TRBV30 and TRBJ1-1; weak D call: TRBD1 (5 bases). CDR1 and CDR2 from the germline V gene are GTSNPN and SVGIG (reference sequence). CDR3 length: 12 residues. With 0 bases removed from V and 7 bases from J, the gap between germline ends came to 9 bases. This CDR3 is CAWSVQGDEAFF. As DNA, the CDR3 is TGTGCCTGGAGTGTACAAGGGGATGAAGCTTTCTTT.

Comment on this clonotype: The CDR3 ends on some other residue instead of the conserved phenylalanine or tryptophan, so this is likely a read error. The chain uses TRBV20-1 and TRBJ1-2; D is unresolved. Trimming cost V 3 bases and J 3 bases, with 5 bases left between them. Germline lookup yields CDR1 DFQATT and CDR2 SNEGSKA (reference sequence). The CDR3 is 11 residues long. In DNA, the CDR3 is TGCAGTGCTAGGTCCGACTATGGCTACACCCTC. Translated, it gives CSARSDYGYTL.

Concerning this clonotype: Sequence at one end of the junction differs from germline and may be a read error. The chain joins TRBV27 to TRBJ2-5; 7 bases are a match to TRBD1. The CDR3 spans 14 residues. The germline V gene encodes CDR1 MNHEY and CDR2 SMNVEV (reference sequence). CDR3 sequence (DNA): TGTGCCAGCAGTTTGACAGGGTACCAAGAGCCCCAGTACTTC. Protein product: CASSLTGYQEPQYF.

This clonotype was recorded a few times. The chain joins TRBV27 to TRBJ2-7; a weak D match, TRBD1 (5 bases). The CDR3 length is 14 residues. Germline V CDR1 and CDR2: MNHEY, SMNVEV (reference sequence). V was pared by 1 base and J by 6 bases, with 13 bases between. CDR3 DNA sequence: TGTGCCAGCAGTTTATGGGGTCAGGGTACCGAGCAGTACTTC. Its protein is CASSLWGQGTEQYF.

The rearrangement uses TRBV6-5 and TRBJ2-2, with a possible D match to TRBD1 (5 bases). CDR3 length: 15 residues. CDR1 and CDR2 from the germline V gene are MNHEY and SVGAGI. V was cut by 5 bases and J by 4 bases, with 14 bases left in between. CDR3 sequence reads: CASSRDSAITGELFF. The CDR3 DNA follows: TGTGCCAGCAGTCGCGACAGCGCGATCACCGGGGAGCTGTTTTTT.

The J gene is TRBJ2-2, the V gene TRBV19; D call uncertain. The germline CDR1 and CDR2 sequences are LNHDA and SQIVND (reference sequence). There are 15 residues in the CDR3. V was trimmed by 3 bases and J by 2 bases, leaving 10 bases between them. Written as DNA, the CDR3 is TGTGCCAGTAGTATTTCTGGAGTTAACACCGGGGAGCTGTTTTTT. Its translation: CASSISGVNTGELFF. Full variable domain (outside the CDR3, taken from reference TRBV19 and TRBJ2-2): DGGITQSPKYLFRKEGQNVTLSCEQNLNHDAMYWYRQDPGQGLRLIYYSQIVNDFQKGDIAEGYSVSREKKESFPLTVTSAQKNPTAFYLCASSISGVNTGELFFGEGSRLTVL.

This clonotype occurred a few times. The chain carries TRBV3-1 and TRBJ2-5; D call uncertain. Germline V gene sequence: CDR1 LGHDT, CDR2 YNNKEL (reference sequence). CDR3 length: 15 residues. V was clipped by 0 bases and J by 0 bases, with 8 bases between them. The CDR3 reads CASSQDQRYQETQYF. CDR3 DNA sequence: TGTGCCAGCAGCCAAGATCAGCGATACCAAGAGACCCAGTACTTC.

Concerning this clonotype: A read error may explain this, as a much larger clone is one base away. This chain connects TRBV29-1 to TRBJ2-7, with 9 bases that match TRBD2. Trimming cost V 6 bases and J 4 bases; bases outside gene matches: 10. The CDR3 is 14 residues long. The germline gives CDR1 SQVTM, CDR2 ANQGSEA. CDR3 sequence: CSVVPVSGSYEQYF. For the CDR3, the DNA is TGCAGCGTAGTACCGGTTAGCGGGAGTTACGAGCAGTACTTC.

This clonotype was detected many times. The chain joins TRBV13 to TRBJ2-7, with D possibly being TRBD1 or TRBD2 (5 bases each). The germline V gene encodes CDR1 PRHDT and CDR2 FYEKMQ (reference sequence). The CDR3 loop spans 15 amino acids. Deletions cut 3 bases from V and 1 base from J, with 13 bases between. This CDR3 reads CASSLAGTTSYEQYF. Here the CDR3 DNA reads TGTGCCAGCAGCTTGGCCGGGACCACTTCCTACGAGCAGTACTTC.

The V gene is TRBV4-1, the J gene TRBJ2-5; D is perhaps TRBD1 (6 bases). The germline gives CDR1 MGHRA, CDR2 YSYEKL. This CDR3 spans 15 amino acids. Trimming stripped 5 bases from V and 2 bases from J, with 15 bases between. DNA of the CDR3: TGCGCCAGCAGCGATAGGGACAATCCGCAAGAGACCCAGTACTTC. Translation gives CASSDRDNPQETQYF.